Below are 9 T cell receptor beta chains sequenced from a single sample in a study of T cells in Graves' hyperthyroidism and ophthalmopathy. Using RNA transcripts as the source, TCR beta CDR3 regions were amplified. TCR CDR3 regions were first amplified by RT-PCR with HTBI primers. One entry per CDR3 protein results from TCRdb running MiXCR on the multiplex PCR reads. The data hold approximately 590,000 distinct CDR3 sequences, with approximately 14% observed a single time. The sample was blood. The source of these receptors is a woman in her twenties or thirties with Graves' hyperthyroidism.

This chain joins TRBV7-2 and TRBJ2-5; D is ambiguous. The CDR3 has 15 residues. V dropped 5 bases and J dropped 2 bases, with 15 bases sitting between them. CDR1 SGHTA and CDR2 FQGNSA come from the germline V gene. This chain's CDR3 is CASSRNGMGQETQYF. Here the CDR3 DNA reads TGTGCCAGCAGCCGTAATGGAATGGGGCAAGAGACCCAGTACTTC.

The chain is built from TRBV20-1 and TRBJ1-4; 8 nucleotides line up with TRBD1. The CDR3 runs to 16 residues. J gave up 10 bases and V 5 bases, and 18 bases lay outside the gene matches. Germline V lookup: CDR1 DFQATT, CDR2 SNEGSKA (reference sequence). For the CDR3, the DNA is TGCAGTGCTCCTAATGCAATTGGGACAGGAGTTGGAAAACTGTTTTTT. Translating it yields CSAPNAIGTGVGKLFF.

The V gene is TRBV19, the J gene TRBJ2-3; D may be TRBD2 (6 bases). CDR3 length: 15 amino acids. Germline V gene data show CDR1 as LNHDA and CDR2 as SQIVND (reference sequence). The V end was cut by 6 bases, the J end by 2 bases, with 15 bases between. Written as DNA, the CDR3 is TGTGCCAGTAGGTCCAGACTAGGGGTCACAGATACGCAGTATTTT. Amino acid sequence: CASRSRLGVTDTQYF.

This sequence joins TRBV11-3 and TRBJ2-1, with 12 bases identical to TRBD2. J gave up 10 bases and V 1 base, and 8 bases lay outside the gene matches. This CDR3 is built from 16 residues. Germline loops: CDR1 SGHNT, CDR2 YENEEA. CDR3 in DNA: TGTGCCAGCAGCTTAGGCCGGACTAGCGGGGCAAGGGAGCAGTTCTTC. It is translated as CASSLGRTSGAREQFF. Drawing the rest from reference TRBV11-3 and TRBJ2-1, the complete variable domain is EAGVVQSPRYKIIEKKQPVAFWCNPISGHNTLYWYLQNLGQGPELLIRYENEEAVDDSQLPKDRFSAERLKGVDSTLKIQPAELGDSAVYLCASSLGRTSGAREQFFGPGTRLTVL.

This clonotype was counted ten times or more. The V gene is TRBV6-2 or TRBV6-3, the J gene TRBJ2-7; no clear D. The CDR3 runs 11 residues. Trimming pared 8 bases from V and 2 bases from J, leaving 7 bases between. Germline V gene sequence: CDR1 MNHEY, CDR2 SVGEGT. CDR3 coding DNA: TGTGCCAGCGGGGAAACCTACGAGCAGTACTTC. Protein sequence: CASGETYEQYF.

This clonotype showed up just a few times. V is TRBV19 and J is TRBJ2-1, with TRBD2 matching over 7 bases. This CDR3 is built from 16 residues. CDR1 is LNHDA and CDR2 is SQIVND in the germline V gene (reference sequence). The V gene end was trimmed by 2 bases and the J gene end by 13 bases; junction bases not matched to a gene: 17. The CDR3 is CASSINRPGGSSKQFF. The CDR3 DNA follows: TGTGCCAGTAGTATAAATCGGCCTGGCGGGAGTTCTAAACAGTTCTTC.

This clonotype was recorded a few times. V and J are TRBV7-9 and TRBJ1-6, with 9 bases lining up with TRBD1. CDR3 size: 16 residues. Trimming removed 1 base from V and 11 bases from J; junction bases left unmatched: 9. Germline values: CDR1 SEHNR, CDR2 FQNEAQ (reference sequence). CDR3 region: CASSLVTGTGRPPLHF. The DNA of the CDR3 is TGTGCCAGCAGCTTAGTCACCGGGACAGGGAGACCACCCCTCCACTTT.

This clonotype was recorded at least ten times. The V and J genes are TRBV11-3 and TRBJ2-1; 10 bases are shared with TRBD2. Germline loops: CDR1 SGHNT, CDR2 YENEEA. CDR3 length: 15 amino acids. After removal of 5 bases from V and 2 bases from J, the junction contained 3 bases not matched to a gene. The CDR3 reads CASSVTSGPYNEQFF. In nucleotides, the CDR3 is TGTGCCAGCAGCGTGACTAGCGGGCCCTACAATGAGCAGTTCTTC.

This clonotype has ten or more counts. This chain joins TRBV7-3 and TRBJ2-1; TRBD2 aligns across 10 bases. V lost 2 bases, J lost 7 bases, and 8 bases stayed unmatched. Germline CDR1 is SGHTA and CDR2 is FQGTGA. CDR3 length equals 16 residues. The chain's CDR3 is CASSLYPSGSRNEQFF. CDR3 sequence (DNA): TGTGCCAGCAGCTTATACCCTAGCGGGAGCAGGAATGAGCAGTTCTTC.